This T cell receptor beta chain stems from a study of CD8 T cells in ankylosing spondylitis. Broader study findings: Seven to nine highly homologous variants formed a TCR beta motif that appeared characteristic of ankylosing spondylitis blood. In the blood and synovial fluid of reactive arthritis, some motif variants had been previously reported.

TCRdb called the 5' RACE reads again in MiXCR, with one record for every CDR3 protein. The data contain some 450,000 distinct CDR3 sequences, over 15% of them singletons. CDR1 and CDR2 from the germline V gene are KGHSH and LQKENI. The CDR3 length is 13 residues. V lost 3 bases, J lost 2 bases, and 8 bases lay in between. About this clonotype: Its target is unknown.

Material: blood, either unsorted or a sorted T cell fraction (not recorded which). The V call is TRBV18, the J call TRBJ2-7; D remains unclear. The source of this sequence is a male donor with ankylosing spondylitis. The CDR3 nucleotides are TGTGCCAGCTCACCGACGGCAACCTACGAGCAGTACTTC. It codes for CASSPTATYEQYF.